This T cell receptor beta chain is drawn from a study of kidney transplant recipient with SARS-CoV-2 infection. TCRdb itself ran the reads through MiXCR, one entry per CDR3 protein. Among 200,000 to 300,000 distinct CDR3 sequences, 29% were seen once, and the ten largest hold around 7.8%. This CDR3 is built from 14 residues. V was pared by 4 bases and J by 5 bases, with 11 bases between. The germline CDR1 and CDR2 sequences are MGHRA and YSYEKL. This clonotype was detected many times. The gene calls are TRBV4-1 and TRBJ1-4; weak D call: TRBD1 (5 bases). Sequencing was performed on a blood sample, taken at baseline and on approximately day 120 from a kidney transplant recipient. This TCR was recovered from a male patient aged 25-45 years who had COVID-19 and was a kidney transplant recipient. A subset of T cells may come from the graft donor. Here the CDR3 DNA reads TGCGCCAGCAGCCTTAAAGACAGAAATGAAAAACTGTTTTTT. Translation gives CASSLKDRNEKLFF.